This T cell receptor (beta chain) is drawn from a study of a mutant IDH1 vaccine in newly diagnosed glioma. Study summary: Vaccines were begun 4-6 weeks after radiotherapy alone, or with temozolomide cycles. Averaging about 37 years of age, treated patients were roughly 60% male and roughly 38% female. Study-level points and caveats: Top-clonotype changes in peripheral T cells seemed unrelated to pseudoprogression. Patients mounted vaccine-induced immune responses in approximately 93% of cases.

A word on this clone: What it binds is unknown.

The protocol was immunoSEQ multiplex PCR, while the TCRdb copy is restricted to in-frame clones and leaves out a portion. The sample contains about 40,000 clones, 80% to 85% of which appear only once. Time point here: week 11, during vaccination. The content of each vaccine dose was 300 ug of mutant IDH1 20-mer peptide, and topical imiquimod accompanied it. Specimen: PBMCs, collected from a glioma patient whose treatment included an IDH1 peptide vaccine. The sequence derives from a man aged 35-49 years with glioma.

As DNA, the CDR3 is TGTGCCAGCAGCTCACCCAGGGGCTATGGCTACACCTTC. As protein: CASSSPRGYGYTF. The rearrangement links TRBV7-2 to TRBJ1-2, with D possibly TRBD1 on 6 matching bases. Trimming took off 4 bases at V and 4 bases at J, with 10 bases between the two ends. The germline CDR1 and CDR2 sequences are SGHTA and FQGNSA. This CDR3 is built from 13 residues.